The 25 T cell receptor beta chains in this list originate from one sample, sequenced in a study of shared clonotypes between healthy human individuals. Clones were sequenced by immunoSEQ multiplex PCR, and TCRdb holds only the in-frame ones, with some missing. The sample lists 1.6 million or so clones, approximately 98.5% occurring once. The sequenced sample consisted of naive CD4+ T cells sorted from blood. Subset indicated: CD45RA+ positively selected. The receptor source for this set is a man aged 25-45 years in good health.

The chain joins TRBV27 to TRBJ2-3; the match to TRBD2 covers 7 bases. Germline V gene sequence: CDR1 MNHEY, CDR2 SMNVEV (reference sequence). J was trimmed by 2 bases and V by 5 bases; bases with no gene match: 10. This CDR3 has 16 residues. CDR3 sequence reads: CASSPGWGRATDTQYF. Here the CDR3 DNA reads TGTGCCAGCAGTCCCGGGTGGGGGAGGGCCACAGATACGCAGTATTTT.

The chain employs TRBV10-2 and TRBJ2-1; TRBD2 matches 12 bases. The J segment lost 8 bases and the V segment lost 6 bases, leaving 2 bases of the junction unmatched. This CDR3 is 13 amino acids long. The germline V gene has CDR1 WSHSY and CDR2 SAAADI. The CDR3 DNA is TGCGCCAGCAGGACTAGCGGGAGCGATGAGCAGTTCTTC. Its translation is CASRTSGSDEQFF.

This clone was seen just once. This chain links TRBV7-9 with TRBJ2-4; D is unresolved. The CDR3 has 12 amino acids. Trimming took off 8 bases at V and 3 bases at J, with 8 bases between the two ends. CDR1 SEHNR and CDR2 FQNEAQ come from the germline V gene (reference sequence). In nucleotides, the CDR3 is TGTGCCAGCTCCGGGCTCAAAAACATTCAGTACTTC. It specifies CASSGLKNIQYF.

CDR3 bases: TGCGCCAGCAGTGAGAGTAACAGGGTCGGTCCCTACGAGCAGTACTTC. Protein: CASSESNRVGPYEQYF. V is TRBV10-2 and J is TRBJ2-7; tentatively, D is TRBD1 (6 bases). CDR1 is WSHSY and CDR2 is SAAADI in the germline V gene. Between the trimmed V and J ends, which lost 2 bases and 2 bases, there was a span of 16 bases. This CDR3 is 16 amino acids long.

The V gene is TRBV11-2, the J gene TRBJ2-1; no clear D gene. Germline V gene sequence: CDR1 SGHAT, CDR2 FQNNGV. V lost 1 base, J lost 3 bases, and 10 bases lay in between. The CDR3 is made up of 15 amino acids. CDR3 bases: TGTGCCAGCAGCTTAGCGTTGGCAAACTACAATGAGCAGTTCTTC. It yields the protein CASSLALANYNEQFF.

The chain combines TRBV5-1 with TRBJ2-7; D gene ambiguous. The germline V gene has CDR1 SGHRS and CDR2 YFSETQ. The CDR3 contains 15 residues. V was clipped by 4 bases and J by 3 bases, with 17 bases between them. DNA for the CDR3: TGCGCCAGCAGCCTGGCTTTTGACGGAAACTACGAGCAGTACTTC. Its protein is CASSLAFDGNYEQYF. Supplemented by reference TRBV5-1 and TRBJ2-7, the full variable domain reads KAGVTQTPRYLIKTRGQQVTLSCSPISGHRSVSWYQQTPGQGLQFLFEYFSETQRNKGNFPGRFSGRQFSNSRSEMNVSTLELGDSALYLCASSLAFDGNYEQYFGPGTRLTVT.

CDR3 bases: TGTGCCATCAGTGCGACAGGGGGCGGGTATGGCTACACCTTC. This gives the protein CAISATGGGYGYTF. V is TRBV10-3 and J is TRBJ1-2; 10 bases are shared with TRBD1. The junction had 4 bases not matched to a gene; V was cut back by 4 bases and J by 5 bases. This CDR3 comprises 14 residues. Germline assignment: CDR1 ENHRY and CDR2 SYGVKD.

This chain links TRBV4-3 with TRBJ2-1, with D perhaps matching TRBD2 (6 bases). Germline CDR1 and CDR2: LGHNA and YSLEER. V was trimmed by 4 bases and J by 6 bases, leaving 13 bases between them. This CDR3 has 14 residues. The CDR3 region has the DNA TGCGCCAGCAGCCCCGGAGGGGTGGGCAATGAGCAGTTCTTC. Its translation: CASSPGGVGNEQFF.

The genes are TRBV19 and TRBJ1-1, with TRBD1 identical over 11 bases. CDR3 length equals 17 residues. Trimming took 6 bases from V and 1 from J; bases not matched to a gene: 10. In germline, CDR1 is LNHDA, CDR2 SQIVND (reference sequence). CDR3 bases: TGTGCCAGTAGCCAGGATTGGACAGGGGGCGCGAACACTGAAGCTTTCTTT. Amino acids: CASSQDWTGGANTEAFF.

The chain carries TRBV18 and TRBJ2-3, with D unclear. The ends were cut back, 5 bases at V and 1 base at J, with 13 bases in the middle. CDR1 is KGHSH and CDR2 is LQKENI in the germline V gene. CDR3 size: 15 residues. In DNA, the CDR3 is TGTGCCAGCTCATATCTAGGCGGAGGCACAGATACGCAGTATTTT. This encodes CASSYLGGGTDTQYF.

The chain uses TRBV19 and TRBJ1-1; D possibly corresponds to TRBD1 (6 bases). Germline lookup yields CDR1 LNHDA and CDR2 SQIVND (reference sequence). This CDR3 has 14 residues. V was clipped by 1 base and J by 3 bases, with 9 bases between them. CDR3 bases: TGTGCCAGTAGTATAGCAGCAGGGGACACTGAAGCTTTCTTT. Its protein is CASSIAAGDTEAFF. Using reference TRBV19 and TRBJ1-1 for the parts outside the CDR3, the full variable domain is DGGITQSPKYLFRKEGQNVTLSCEQNLNHDAMYWYRQDPGQGLRLIYYSQIVNDFQKGDIAEGYSVSREKKESFPLTVTSAQKNPTAFYLCASSIAAGDTEAFFGQGTRLTVV.

Here the CDR3 reads CAIGLAGGPHEQFF. The CDR3 nucleotides read TGTGCCATCGGGCTAGCGGGAGGGCCCCATGAGCAGTTCTTC. V usage is TRBV10-3 and J usage is TRBJ2-1; 12 bases map to TRBD2. The CDR3 is 14 residues long. Germline-derived CDR1 and CDR2 are ENHRY and SYGVKD. Trimming removed 8 bases from V and 8 bases from J; junction bases left unmatched: 7.

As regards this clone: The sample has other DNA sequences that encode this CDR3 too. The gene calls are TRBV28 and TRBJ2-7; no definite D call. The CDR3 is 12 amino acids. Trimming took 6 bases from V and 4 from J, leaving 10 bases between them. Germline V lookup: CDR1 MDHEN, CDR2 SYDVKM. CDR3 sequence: CASSGDTYEQYF. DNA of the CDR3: TGTGCCAGCAGCGGCGACACTTACGAGCAGTACTTC.

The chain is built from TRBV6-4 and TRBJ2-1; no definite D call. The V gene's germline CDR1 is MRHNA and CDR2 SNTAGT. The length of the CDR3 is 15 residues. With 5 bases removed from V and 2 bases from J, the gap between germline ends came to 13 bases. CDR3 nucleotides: TGTGCCAGCAGTCCCCGAAGTTGGCCCTACAATGAGCAGTTCTTC. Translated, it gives CASSPRSWPYNEQFF.

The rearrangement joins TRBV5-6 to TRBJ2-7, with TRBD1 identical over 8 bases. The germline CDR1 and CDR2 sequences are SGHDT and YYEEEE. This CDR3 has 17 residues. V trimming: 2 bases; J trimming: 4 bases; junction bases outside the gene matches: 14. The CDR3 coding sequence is TGTGCCAGCAGCTTATTCGGCTGGCAGGGGGCTGAGTACGAGCAGTACTTC. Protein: CASSLFGWQGAEYEQYF.

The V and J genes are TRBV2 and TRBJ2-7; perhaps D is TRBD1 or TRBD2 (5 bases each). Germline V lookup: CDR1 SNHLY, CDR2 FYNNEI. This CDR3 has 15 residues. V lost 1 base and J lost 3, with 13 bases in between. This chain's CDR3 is CASSEGGTMGYEQYF. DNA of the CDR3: TGTGCCAGCAGTGAAGGGGGGACCATGGGCTACGAGCAGTACTTC.

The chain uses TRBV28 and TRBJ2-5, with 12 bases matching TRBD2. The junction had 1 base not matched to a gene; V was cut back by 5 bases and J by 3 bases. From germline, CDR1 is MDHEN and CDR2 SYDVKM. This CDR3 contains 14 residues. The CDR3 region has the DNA TGTGCCAGCAGTCTAGCGGGAGGGGAAGAGACCCAGTACTTC. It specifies CASSLAGGEETQYF.

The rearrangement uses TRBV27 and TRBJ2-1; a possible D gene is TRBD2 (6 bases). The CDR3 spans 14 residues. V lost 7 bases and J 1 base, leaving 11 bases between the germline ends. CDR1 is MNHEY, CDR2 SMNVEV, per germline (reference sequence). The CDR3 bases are TGTGCCAGCAAGGAGGGCCCGTCCTACAATGAGCAGTTCTTC. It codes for CASKEGPSYNEQFF.

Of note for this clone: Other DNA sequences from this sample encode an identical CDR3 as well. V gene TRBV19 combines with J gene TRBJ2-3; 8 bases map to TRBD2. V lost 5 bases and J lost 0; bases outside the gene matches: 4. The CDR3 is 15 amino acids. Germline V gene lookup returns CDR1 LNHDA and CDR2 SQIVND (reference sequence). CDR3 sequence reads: CASSQLAASTDTQYF. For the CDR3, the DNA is TGTGCCAGTAGTCAACTAGCGGCTAGCACAGATACGCAGTATTTT.

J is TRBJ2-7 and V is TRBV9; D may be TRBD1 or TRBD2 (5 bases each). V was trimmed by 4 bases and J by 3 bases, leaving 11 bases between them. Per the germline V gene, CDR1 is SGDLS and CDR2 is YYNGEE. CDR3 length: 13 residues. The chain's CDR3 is CASSLGPNYEQYF. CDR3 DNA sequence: TGTGCCAGCAGCCTGGGACCAAACTACGAGCAGTACTTC.

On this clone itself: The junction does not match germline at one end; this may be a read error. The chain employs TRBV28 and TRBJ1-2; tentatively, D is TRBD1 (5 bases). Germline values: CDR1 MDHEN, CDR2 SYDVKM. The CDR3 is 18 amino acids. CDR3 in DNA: TGTGCCAGCAGCTTATTCTATGGACTGGGACGGAAAAACTATGGCTACACCTTC. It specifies CASSLFYGLGRKNYGYTF.

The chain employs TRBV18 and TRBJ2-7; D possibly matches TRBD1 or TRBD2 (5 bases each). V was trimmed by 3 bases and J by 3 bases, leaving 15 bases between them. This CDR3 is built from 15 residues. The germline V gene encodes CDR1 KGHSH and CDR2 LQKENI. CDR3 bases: TGTGCCAGCTCACCGCTCACGGGGCTTCTCTACGAGCAGTACTTC. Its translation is CASSPLTGLLYEQYF. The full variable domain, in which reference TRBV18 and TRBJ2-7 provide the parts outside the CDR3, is NAGVMQNPRHLVRRRGQEARLRCSPMKGHSHVYWYRQLPEEGLKFMVYLQKENIIDESGMPKERFSAEFPKEGPSILRIQQVVRGDSAAYFCASSPLTGLLYEQYFGPGTRLTVT.

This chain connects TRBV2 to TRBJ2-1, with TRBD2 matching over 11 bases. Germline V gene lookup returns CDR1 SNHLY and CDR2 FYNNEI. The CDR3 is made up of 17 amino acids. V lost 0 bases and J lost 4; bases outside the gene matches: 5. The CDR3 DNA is TGTGCCAGCAGTGAAGCTCAACTAGCGGGGGTATACAATGAGCAGTTCTTC. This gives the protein CASSEAQLAGVYNEQFF.

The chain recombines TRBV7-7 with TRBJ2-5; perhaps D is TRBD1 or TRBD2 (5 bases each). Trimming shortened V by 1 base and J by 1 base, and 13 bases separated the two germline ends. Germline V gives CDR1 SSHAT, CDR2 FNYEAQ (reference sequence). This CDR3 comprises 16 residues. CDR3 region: CASSLGGPGVQETQYF. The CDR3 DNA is TGTGCCAGCAGCTTAGGGGGCCCCGGGGTCCAAGAGACCCAGTACTTC.

The DNA of the CDR3 is TGTGCCAGAAGCTTGGATGTGGCCGTAGGATCCTCTGGAAACACCATATATTTT. Translation gives CARSLDVAVGSSGNTIYF. The chain recombines TRBV5-3 with TRBJ1-3; D not resolved. TRBV5-3 is an ORF, and what it does is uncertain. Trimming left V 0 bases short and J 0 bases short, with 16 bases between. CDR3 length: 18 residues.